This record concerns one TCR beta chain sequence. This record comes from a study of blood T cell repertoires in COVID-19. Across the whole study: Sources were T cells, B-cell-depleted T cells, or PBMCs; the material itself was cDNA or gDNA.

The table came from immunoSEQ multiplex PCR; TCRdb's copy has only in-frame clones and leaves some out. The profile covers roughly 74,000 clones, with just over 85% appearing a single time and more than 1.5% taken by the ten largest. Germline V gene sequence: CDR1 KGHDR, CDR2 SFDVKD. CDR3 length equals 15 residues. V was trimmed by 5 bases and J by 3 bases, leaving 15 bases between them. The genes are TRBV24-1 and TRBJ1-2; D possibly corresponds to TRBD1 (5 bases). Sequenced sample: peripheral blood. The receptor was derived from a woman older than 75 with active or convalescent COVID-19. This CDR3 reads CATSAPGRGDYGYTF. The CDR3 DNA sequence: TGTGCCACCAGTGCCCCCGGGAGGGGAGACTATGGCTACACCTTC.